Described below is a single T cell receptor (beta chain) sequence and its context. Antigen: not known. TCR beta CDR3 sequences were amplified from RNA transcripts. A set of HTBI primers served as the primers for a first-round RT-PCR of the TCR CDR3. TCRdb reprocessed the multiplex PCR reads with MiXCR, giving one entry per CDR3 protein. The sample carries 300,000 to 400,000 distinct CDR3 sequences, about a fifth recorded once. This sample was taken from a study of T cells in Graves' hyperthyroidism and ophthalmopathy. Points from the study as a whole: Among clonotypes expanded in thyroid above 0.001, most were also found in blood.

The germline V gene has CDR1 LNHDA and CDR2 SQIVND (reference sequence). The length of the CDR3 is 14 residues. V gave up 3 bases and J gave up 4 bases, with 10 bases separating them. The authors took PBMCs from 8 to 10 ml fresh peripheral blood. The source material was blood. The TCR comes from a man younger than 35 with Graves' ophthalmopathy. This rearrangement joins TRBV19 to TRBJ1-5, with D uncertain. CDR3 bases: TGTGCCAGTAGTATGGGAGGGCTGAATCAGCCCCAGCATTTT. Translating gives CASSMGGLNQPQHF.